The 5 T cell receptor beta chains below were found in one sample sequenced in a study of blood T cell repertoires in COVID-19 (dated by TCRdb to the early 2020s). The library was obtained by the immunoSEQ multiplex PCR assay. Held by TCRdb, this immuneACCESS table contains in-frame sequences only and omits some clones. Under half of the omission traces to an unresolved V gene where checked; the cause of the rest is unknown. This sample comprises 180,000 or so clones, 70% to 85% of them detected only once. 6% to 8% of the sample comes from the top ten. Sequences were obtained from peripheral blood. All receptors derive from a human donor with acute or convalescent COVID-19. The donor label of this sample is uncertain.

The chain couples TRBV4-1 to TRBJ1-1; TRBD1 aligns across 8 bases. Germline V gene lookup returns CDR1 MGHRA and CDR2 YSYEKL. V gave up 4 bases and J gave up 1 base; unmatched junction bases: 2. The CDR3 spans 14 residues. Here the CDR3 reads CASSRDRGNTEAFF. CDR3 DNA: TGCGCCAGCAGCCGAGACAGGGGGAACACTGAAGCTTTCTTT.

The chain recombines TRBV30 with TRBJ1-6, with unresolved D. CDR3 size: 16 residues. The V and J ends lost 3 bases and 3 bases respectively, with 15 bases between them. Germline CDR1 reads GTSNPN; CDR2 reads SVGIG (reference sequence). The CDR3 DNA reads as TGTGCCTGGAGCCCCCCGGGTCGATTCTATAATTCACCCCTCCACTTT. Protein: CAWSPPGRFYNSPLHF.

The V gene is TRBV9, the J gene TRBJ2-2; 7 nucleotides line up with TRBD1. Germline assignment: CDR1 SGDLS and CDR2 YYNGEE. The ends lost 4 bases at V and 4 bases at J; junction bases unmatched: 10. CDR3 length: 16 residues. The chain's CDR3 is CASSSVDRSSTGELFF. CDR3 sequence (DNA): TGTGCCAGCAGCTCCGTGGACAGGTCTAGCACCGGGGAGCTGTTTTTT.

The rearrangement joins TRBV5-1 to TRBJ2-1, with no clear D. Trimming stripped 0 bases from V and 9 bases from J, with 13 bases between. The CDR3 covers 14 residues. Germline V gene sequence: CDR1 SGHRS, CDR2 YFSETQ. The DNA for the CDR3 is TGCGCCAGCAGCTTGGATGGAGAACCGGGTGAGCAGTTCTTC. Residues: CASSLDGEPGEQFF.

The chain is built from TRBV28 and TRBJ1-2; no firm D call. The CDR3 has 12 residues. CDR1 is MDHEN, CDR2 SYDVKM, per germline. V was cut by 6 bases and J by 8 bases, with 13 bases left in between. For the CDR3, the DNA is TGTGCCAGCAGCCGGGAGAGGTCGGGCTACACCTTC. Residues: CASSRERSGYTF.